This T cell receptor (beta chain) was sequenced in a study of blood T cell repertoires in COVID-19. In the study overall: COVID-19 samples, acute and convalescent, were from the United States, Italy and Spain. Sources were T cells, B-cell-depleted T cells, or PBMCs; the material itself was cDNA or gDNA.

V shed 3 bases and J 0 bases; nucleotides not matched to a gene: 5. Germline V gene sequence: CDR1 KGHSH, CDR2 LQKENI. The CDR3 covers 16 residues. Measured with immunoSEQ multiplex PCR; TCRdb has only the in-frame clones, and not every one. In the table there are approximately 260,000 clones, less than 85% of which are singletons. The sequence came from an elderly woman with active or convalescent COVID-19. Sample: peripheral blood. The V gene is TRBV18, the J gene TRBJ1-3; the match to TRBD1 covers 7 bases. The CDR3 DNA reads TGTGCCAGCTCACCGACCAGGGGGACCTCTGGAAACACCATATATTTT. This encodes CASSPTRGTSGNTIYF.